This TCR beta chain emerged from a study of T-cell memory formation after mild COVID-19. Overall study results and limits: CD4+ contracting clones were mainly CM and EM; CD8+ ones, EMRA. Second-wave clones with a day 37 peak had unconfirmed SARS-CoV-2 specificity.

This clonotype turned up a few times. Its antigen is as yet unknown. MiXCR, run by TCRdb on the 5' RACE reads, gives a single entry per CDR3 protein. The table has hundreds of thousands of distinct CDR3 sequences, around 20% seen once. The V gene's germline CDR1 is SGHAT and CDR2 FQNNGV. The CDR3 consists of 13 residues. Trimming cost V 1 base and J 7 bases, with 10 bases left between them. The receptor's source is an adult woman who had mild COVID-19 (a few samples of this study predate the infection). Cell type and time point are not known. Input material: PBMCs or a T cell subset sorted from them (not recorded which). This chain uses TRBV11-2 with TRBJ1-1; D is ambiguous. The CDR3: CASSLGPGFEAFF. The CDR3 bases are TGTGCCAGCAGCTTAGGGCCGGGGTTTGAAGCTTTCTTT.